This entry features one T cell receptor beta chain sequence. The data originate from a study of blood T cell repertoires in COVID-19. In the study overall: In each case, the material was cDNA or gDNA derived from T cells, B-cell-depleted T cells, or PBMCs.

V lost 4 bases to trimming and J lost 3 bases; unmatched junction nucleotides: 1. This CDR3 contains 14 residues. Germline loops: CDR1 GTSNPN, CDR2 SVGIG (reference sequence). Using immunoSEQ multiplex PCR, the repertoire was profiled, and TCRdb retains in-frame clones only, with some absent. The table lists around 30,000 clones, roughly 84% of them singletons. The sequence was collected from a human donor in a cohort sampled during active COVID-19. The source material was peripheral blood. The chain couples TRBV30 to TRBJ2-2; 11 nucleotides agree with TRBD2. The CDR3 here is CAWTSGGHTGELFF. The CDR3 DNA follows: TGTGCCTGGACTAGCGGGGGGCACACCGGGGAGCTGTTTTTT.